A selection of T cell receptor beta chains follows, all from one sample in a study of shared T cell receptors in the human thymus. The protocol was immunoSEQ multiplex PCR, while the TCRdb copy is restricted to in-frame clones and leaves out a portion. This table has hundreds of thousands of clones, around nine tenths appearing once. These data were also filed under a second study, of human thymus T cells.

Sequencing was performed on thymocytes. The receptors derive from a boy under two years old with a congenital heart defect. Both conserved end residues are part of each CDR3. D genes are given only for firm matches. Rows give clone size only sometimes, using once, few, many, or a class for an expanded clone.

v_gene: TRBV1
j_gene: TRBJ2-6
d_gene: .
abundance: once
CDR3aa: CTSSQAGGRGSGANVLTF
CDR3nt: TGCACCAGCAGCCAAGCGGGGGGGCGAGGCTCTGGGGCCAACGTCCTGACTTTC

v_gene: TRBV15
j_gene: TRBJ2-1
d_gene: .
abundance: .
CDR3aa: CATRAGSYNEQFF
CDR3nt: TGTGCCACCAGGGCGGGGTCCTACAATGAGCAGTTCTTC

v_gene: TRBV7-3
j_gene: TRBJ2-2
d_gene: TRBD2
abundance: .
CDR3aa: CASSLTTSGSPDGELFF
CDR3nt: TGTGCCAGCAGCTTAACGACTAGCGGGAGCCCCGACGGGGAGCTGTTTTTT

v_gene: TRBV9
j_gene: TRBJ2-7
d_gene: .
abundance: once
CDR3aa: CASSLGYEFIGEQYF
CDR3nt: TGTGCCAGCAGCCTTGGTTACGAATTCATCGGCGAGCAGTACTTC

v_gene: TRBV19
j_gene: TRBJ1-2
d_gene: TRBD1
abundance: .
CDR3aa: CASRPGQVYGYTF
CDR3nt: TGTGCCAGTCGACCGGGACAGGTCTATGGCTACACCTTC

v_gene: TRBV20-1
j_gene: TRBJ2-7
d_gene: .
abundance: once
CDR3aa: CSALSYEQYF
CDR3nt: TGCAGTGCCCTTTCCTACGAGCAGTACTTC

v_gene: TRBV2
j_gene: TRBJ2-2
d_gene: .
abundance: .
CDR3aa: CASSGQMNTGELFF
CDR3nt: TGTGCCAGCAGCGGACAGATGAACACCGGGGAGCTGTTTTTT

v_gene: TRBV27
j_gene: TRBJ2-7
d_gene: .
abundance: .
CDR3aa: CASSCPPADSYEQYF
CDR3nt: TGTGCCAGCAGTTGCCCCCCGGCGGACTCCTACGAGCAGTACTTC

v_gene: TRBV4-1
j_gene: TRBJ2-5
d_gene: .
abundance: .
CDR3aa: CASSPTGPGETQYF
CDR3nt: TGCGCCAGCAGCCCCACCGGTCCCGGGGAGACCCAGTACTTC

v_gene: TRBV6-1
j_gene: TRBJ2-1
d_gene: .
abundance: .
CDR3aa: CASGEARSGNEQFF
CDR3nt: TGTGCCAGCGGGGAGGCCAGGAGCGGCAATGAGCAGTTCTTC

v_gene: TRBV7-9
j_gene: TRBJ2-7
d_gene: TRBD2
abundance: .
CDR3aa: CASSLRTGPPGGLAGEQYF
CDR3nt: TGTGCCAGCAGCTTAAGAACTGGGCCCCCGGGGGGACTAGCGGGCGAGCAGTACTTC

v_gene: TRBV15
j_gene: TRBJ2-1
d_gene: TRBD2
abundance: .
CDR3aa: CATSSHGLAGVNEQFF
CDR3nt: TGTGCCACCAGCAGTCATGGACTAGCGGGAGTTAATGAGCAGTTCTTC

v_gene: TRBV7-2
j_gene: TRBJ1-1
d_gene: .
abundance: once
CDR3aa: CASSLRGRNTEAFF
CDR3nt: TGTGCCAGCAGCTTGCGGGGAAGAAACACTGAAGCTTTCTTT

v_gene: TRBV6-6
j_gene: TRBJ2-7
d_gene: TRBD2
abundance: .
CDR3aa: CASTQGIAGPDEQYF
CDR3nt: TGTGCCAGCACCCAAGGGATAGCGGGCCCGGACGAGCAGTACTTC

v_gene: TRBV18
j_gene: TRBJ1-5
d_gene: .
abundance: .
CDR3aa: CASSPSRGGNQPQHF
CDR3nt: TGTGCCAGCTCACCATCCAGGGGCGGGAATCAGCCCCAGCATTTT

v_gene: TRBV4-2
j_gene: TRBJ2-5
d_gene: .
abundance: few
CDR3aa: CASSQAQEETQYF
CDR3nt: TGTGCCAGCAGCCAAGCACAGGAAGAGACCCAGTACTTC

v_gene: TRBV19
j_gene: TRBJ2-2
d_gene: .
abundance: .
CDR3aa: CASSIPPGDMNTGELFF
CDR3nt: TGTGCCAGTAGTATCCCCCCGGGAGATATGAACACCGGGGAGCTGTTTTTT

v_gene: TRBV28
j_gene: TRBJ2-1
d_gene: TRBD1
abundance: .
CDR3aa: CASSLGTGREFF
CDR3nt: TGTGCCAGCAGTTTAGGGACAGGTAGGGAGTTCTTC

v_gene: TRBV6-5
j_gene: TRBJ2-2
d_gene: TRBD2
abundance: .
CDR3aa: CASSSLAGFTGELFF
CDR3nt: TGTGCCAGCAGTTCGCTAGCGGGCTTCACCGGGGAGCTGTTTTTT

v_gene: TRBV19
j_gene: TRBJ1-5
d_gene: .
abundance: .
CDR3aa: CASSIVGPTGSNQPQHF
CDR3nt: TGTGCAAGTAGTATAGTCGGGCCGACAGGTAGCAATCAGCCCCAGCATTTT

v_gene: TRBV19
j_gene: TRBJ2-5
d_gene: TRBD2
abundance: .
CDR3aa: CASSPRGLAGGETQYF
CDR3nt: TGTGCCAGTAGTCCGAGGGGACTAGCGGGAGGAGAGACCCAGTACTTC

v_gene: TRBV15
j_gene: TRBJ1-4
d_gene: TRBD1
abundance: .
CDR3aa: CATSRATGQGRNEKLFF
CDR3nt: TGTGCCACCAGCAGAGCCACGGGACAGGGCCGGAATGAAAAACTGTTTTTT

v_gene: TRBV11-2
j_gene: TRBJ2-5
d_gene: .
abundance: .
CDR3aa: CASSLDPRTYRETQYF
CDR3nt: TGTGCCAGCAGCCTAGATCCTAGGACATATAGAGAGACCCAGTACTTC

v_gene: TRBV10-3
j_gene: TRBJ2-7
d_gene: TRBD2
abundance: .
CDR3aa: CAISGTPTGGTSGSYEQYF
CDR3nt: TGTGCCATCAGTGGGACTCCAACTGGCGGGACTAGCGGCTCCTACGAGCAGTACTTC

v_gene: TRBV19
j_gene: TRBJ2-3
d_gene: TRBD2
abundance: few
CDR3aa: CATKGQSGRAGPDTQYF
CDR3nt: TGTGCCACCAAGGGGCAGAGCGGGAGGGCCGGCCCAGATACGCAGTATTTT

v_gene: TRBV7-8
j_gene: TRBJ1-4
d_gene: TRBD1
abundance: .
CDR3aa: CASSDRGRPNEKLFF
CDR3nt: TGTGCCAGCAGCGACAGGGGTCGGCCTAATGAAAAACTGTTTTTT

v_gene: TRBV4-1
j_gene: TRBJ2-7
d_gene: .
abundance: .
CDR3aa: CASSQDGAEPYEQYF
CDR3nt: TGCGCCAGCAGCCAAGATGGCGCGGAGCCCTACGAGCAGTACTTC

v_gene: TRBV7-2
j_gene: TRBJ2-7
d_gene: .
abundance: .
CDR3aa: CASTPGRSVVGAAYEQYF
CDR3nt: TGTGCCAGCACCCCGGGCAGGTCTGTAGTGGGGGCCGCCTACGAGCAGTACTTC

v_gene: TRBV30
j_gene: TRBJ1-5
d_gene: TRBD1
abundance: .
CDR3aa: CAWAPKFRDRGSNQPQHF
CDR3nt: TGTGCCTGGGCGCCCAAGTTCCGGGACAGGGGTAGCAATCAGCCCCAGCATTTT

v_gene: TRBV4-2
j_gene: TRBJ2-7
d_gene: .
abundance: .
CDR3aa: CASSQVPTFRDYEQYF
CDR3nt: TGTGCCAGCAGCCAAGTCCCGACATTCCGGGACTACGAGCAGTACTTC

v_gene: TRBV5-6
j_gene: TRBJ2-3
d_gene: TRBD2
abundance: .
CDR3aa: CASSLTGGPGTYF
CDR3nt: TGTGCCAGCAGCTTAACGGGAGGGCCCGGAACTTATTTT

v_gene: TRBV11-3
j_gene: TRBJ2-7
d_gene: TRBD2
abundance: .
CDR3aa: CASSLVFGGSRVGEQYF
CDR3nt: TGTGCCAGCAGCTTAGTTTTCGGGGGGAGCAGGGTTGGCGAGCAGTACTTC

v_gene: TRBV6-4
j_gene: TRBJ2-3
d_gene: TRBD2
abundance: .
CDR3aa: CASSVSGTSGIASDTQYF
CDR3nt: TGTGCCAGCAGCGTCAGCGGGACTAGCGGGATCGCTTCAGATACGCAGTATTTT

v_gene: TRBV4-3
j_gene: TRBJ1-3
d_gene: TRBD1
abundance: .
CDR3aa: CASSQGGTGNTGNTIYF
CDR3nt: TGCGCCAGCAGCCAAGGCGGGACAGGGAATACTGGAAACACCATATATTTT

v_gene: TRBV28
j_gene: TRBJ2-5
d_gene: .
abundance: .
CDR3aa: CASHQGGLGTQYF
CDR3nt: TGTGCCAGCCACCAGGGCGGCCTAGGGACCCAGTACTTC

v_gene: TRBV7-9
j_gene: TRBJ2-4
d_gene: .
abundance: .
CDR3aa: CASSLEKGEIEAKNIQYF
CDR3nt: TGTGCCAGCAGCTTAGAAAAGGGGGAGATTGAAGCCAAAAACATTCAGTACTTC

v_gene: TRBV6-5
j_gene: TRBJ2-7
d_gene: .
abundance: .
CDR3aa: CASRSSGYEQYF
CDR3nt: TGTGCCAGTCGGTCGTCGGGCTACGAGCAGTACTTC

v_gene: TRBV28
j_gene: TRBJ2-5
d_gene: .
abundance: .
CDR3aa: CASRRTEYQETQYF
CDR3nt: TGTGCCAGTCGAAGGACAGAGTACCAAGAGACCCAGTACTTC

v_gene: TRBV30
j_gene: TRBJ1-5
d_gene: .
abundance: once
CDR3aa: CAWSVHPPRGNQPQHF
CDR3nt: TGTGCCTGGAGTGTACACCCCCCGCGGGGCAATCAGCCCCAGCATTTT

v_gene: TRBV27
j_gene: TRBJ2-7
d_gene: TRBD2
abundance: .
CDR3aa: CASSFRSGGYEQYF
CDR3nt: TGTGCCAGCAGTTTTCGGTCGGGGGGCTACGAGCAGTACTTC

v_gene: TRBV4-1
j_gene: TRBJ2-2
d_gene: TRBD2
abundance: .
CDR3aa: CASSQNLRGQREGRFCTGELFF
CDR3nt: TGCGCCAGCAGCCAAAACCTTAGGGGGCAGCGGGAGGGCCGTTTTTGCACCGGGGAGCTGTTTTTT

v_gene: TRBV4-1
j_gene: TRBJ2-5
d_gene: TRBD2
abundance: .
CDR3aa: CASSQHSSGSQTQYF
CDR3nt: TGCGCCAGCAGCCAACACTCTAGCGGGAGTCAGACCCAGTACTTC

v_gene: TRBV2
j_gene: TRBJ1-2
d_gene: .
abundance: .
CDR3aa: CASSDHRLWSGYTF
CDR3nt: TGTGCCAGCAGTGATCACAGGTTATGGTCTGGCTACACCTTC

v_gene: TRBV18
j_gene: TRBJ2-1
d_gene: TRBD1
abundance: .
CDR3aa: CASSPSRDSGANEQFF
CDR3nt: TGTGCCAGCTCACCATCTCGGGACAGTGGGGCCAATGAGCAGTTCTTC

v_gene: TRBV5-4
j_gene: TRBJ2-1
d_gene: TRBD2
abundance: .
CDR3aa: CASSPVGLAEHNEQFF
CDR3nt: TGTGCCAGCAGCCCCGTGGGACTAGCGGAACACAATGAGCAGTTCTTC

v_gene: TRBV25-1
j_gene: TRBJ1-4
d_gene: TRBD1
abundance: .
CDR3aa: CASSETGRQEKLFF
CDR3nt: TGTGCCAGCAGTGAGACAGGGCGACAGGAAAAACTGTTTTTT

v_gene: TRBV28
j_gene: TRBJ2-4
d_gene: .
abundance: .
CDR3aa: CASSWKFGQALAKNIQYF
CDR3nt: TGTGCCAGCAGTTGGAAATTTGGCCAGGCCTTAGCCAAAAACATTCAGTACTTC

v_gene: TRBV29-1
j_gene: TRBJ1-1
d_gene: .
abundance: .
CDR3aa: CSVGVPTEVNTEAFF
CDR3nt: TGCAGCGTTGGAGTGCCAACGGAGGTGAACACTGAAGCTTTCTTT

v_gene: TRBV5-4
j_gene: TRBJ2-3
d_gene: .
abundance: .
CDR3aa: CASSFGSTRTDTQYF
CDR3nt: TGTGCCAGCAGCTTCGGGTCTACACGCACAGATACGCAGTATTTT

v_gene: TRBV15
j_gene: TRBJ2-1
d_gene: .
abundance: .
CDR3aa: CATSRGEHSSYNEQFF
CDR3nt: TGTGCCACCAGCAGAGGGGAGCATAGCTCCTACAATGAGCAGTTCTTC